This TCR beta chain was captured by sequencing in a study of blood T cell repertoires in COVID-19. Study summary: Italy, Spain and the United States were the sources of the convalescent and acute COVID-19 samples. T cells, B-cell-depleted T cells, or PBMCs provided the cDNA or gDNA that served as material.

This CDR3 has 18 amino acids. Germline CDR1 LNHDA, CDR2 SQIVND (reference sequence). V was clipped by 5 bases and J by 6 bases; unmatched bases: 17. Methods used by the authors: Amplified reference gene primers provided the basis for estimating nucleated cell counts. Clones were read by immunoSEQ multiplex PCR, and TCRdb kept only the in-frame ones, dropping some. The D gene and trimming were derived from the DNA, and the V and J assignments and clone size from that table. Here the sample spans just over 90,000 clones, around four fifths being singletons. This receptor was identified in a human donor in a cohort sampled during active COVID-19. Input material: peripheral blood. The chain employs TRBV19 and TRBJ2-1, with 9 positions matching TRBD2. CDR3 DNA sequence: TGTGCCAGTAGTCATTTCACACGAGGGGCGGGAGGGCCCAATGAGCAGTTCTTC. Translation gives CASSHFTRGAGGPNEQFF.